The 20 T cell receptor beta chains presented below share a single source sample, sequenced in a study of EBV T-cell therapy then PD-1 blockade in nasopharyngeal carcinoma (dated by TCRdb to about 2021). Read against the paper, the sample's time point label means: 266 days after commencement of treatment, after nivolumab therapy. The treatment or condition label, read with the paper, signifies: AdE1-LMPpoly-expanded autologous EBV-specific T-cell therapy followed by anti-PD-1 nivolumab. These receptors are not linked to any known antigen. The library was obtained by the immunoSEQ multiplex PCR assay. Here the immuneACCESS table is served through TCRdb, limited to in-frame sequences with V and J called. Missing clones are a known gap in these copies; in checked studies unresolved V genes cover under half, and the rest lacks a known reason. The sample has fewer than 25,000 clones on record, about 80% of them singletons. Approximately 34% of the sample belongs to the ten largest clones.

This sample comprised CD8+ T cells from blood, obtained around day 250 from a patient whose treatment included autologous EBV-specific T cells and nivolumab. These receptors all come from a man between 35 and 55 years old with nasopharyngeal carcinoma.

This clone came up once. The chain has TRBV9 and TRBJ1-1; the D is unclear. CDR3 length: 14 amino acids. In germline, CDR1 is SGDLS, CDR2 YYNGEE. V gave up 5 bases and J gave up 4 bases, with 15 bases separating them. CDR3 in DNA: TGTGCCAGCAGTCCAGGCGGGGTCGGCACTGAAGCTTTCTTT. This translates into CASSPGGVGTEAFF.

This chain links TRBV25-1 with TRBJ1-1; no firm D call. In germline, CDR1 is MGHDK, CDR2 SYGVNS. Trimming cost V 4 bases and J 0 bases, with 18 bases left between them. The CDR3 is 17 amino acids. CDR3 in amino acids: CASSGQAEVRMNTEAFF. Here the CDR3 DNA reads TGTGCCAGCAGTGGCCAAGCGGAGGTTCGGATGAACACTGAAGCTTTCTTT.

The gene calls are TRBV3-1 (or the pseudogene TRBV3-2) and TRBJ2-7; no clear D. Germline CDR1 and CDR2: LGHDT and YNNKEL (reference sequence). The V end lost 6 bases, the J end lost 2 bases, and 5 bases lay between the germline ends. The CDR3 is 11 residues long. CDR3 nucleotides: TGTGCCAGCAGGACACCCTACGAGCAGTACTTC. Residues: CASRTPYEQYF.

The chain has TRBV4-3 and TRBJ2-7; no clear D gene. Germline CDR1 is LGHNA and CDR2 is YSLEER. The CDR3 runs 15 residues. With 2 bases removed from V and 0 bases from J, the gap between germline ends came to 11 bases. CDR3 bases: TGCGCCAGCAGCCAAACAGTAGAATCCTCCTACGAGCAGTACTTC. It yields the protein CASSQTVESSYEQYF.

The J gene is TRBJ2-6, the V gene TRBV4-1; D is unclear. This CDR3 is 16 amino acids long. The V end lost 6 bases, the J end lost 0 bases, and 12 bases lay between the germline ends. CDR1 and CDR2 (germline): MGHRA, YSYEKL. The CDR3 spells CASRGPLSSGANVLTF. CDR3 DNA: TGCGCCAGCAGAGGCCCGCTGAGCTCTGGGGCCAACGTCCTGACTTTC.

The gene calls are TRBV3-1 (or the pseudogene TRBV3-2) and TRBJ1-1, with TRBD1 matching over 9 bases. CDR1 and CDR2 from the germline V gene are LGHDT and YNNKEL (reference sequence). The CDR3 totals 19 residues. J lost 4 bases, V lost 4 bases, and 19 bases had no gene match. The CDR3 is CASSLRTGTGLVVGTEAFF. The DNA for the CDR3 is TGTGCCAGCAGCCTCCGAACCGGGACAGGGCTTGTCGTGGGCACTGAAGCTTTCTTT.

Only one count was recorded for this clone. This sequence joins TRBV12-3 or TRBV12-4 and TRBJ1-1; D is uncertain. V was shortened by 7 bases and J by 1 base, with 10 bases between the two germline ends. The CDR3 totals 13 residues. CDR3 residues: CASMSPGNTEAFF. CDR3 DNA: TGTGCCAGCATGTCCCCCGGGAACACTGAAGCTTTCTTT.

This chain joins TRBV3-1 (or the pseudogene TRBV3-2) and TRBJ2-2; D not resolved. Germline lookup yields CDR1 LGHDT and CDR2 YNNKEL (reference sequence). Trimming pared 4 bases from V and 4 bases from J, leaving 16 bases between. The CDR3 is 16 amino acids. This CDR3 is CASSPQLGHTTGELFF. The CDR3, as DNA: TGTGCCAGCAGCCCTCAATTAGGGCATACCACCGGGGAGCTGTTTTTT.

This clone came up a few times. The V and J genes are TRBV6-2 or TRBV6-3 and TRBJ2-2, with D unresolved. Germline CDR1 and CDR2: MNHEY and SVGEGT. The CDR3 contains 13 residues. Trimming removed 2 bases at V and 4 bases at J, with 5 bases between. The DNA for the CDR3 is TGTGCCAGCAGTTACATAGGCACCGGGGAGCTGTTTTTT. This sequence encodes CASSYIGTGELFF.

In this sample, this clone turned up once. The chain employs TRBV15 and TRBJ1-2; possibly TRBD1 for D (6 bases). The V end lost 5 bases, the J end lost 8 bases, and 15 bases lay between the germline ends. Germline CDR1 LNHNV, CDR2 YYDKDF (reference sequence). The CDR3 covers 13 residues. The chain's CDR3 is CATSGTQGKGYTF. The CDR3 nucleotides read TGTGCCACCAGCGGGACACAGGGTAAAGGCTACACCTTC.

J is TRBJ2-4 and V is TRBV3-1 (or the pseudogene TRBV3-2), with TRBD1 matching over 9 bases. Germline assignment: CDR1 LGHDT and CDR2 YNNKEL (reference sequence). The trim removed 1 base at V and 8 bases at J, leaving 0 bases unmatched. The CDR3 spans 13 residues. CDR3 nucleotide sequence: TGTGCCAGCAGCCAAGGGGACAGGGACATTCAGTACTTC. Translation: CASSQGDRDIQYF.

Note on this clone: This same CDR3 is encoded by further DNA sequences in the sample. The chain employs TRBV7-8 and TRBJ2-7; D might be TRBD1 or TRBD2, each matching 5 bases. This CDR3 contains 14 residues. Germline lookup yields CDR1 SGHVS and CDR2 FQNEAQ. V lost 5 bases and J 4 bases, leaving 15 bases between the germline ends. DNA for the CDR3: TGTGCCAGCAGCGGAGAGGGGATGGGTTACGAGCAGTACTTC. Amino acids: CASSGEGMGYEQYF.

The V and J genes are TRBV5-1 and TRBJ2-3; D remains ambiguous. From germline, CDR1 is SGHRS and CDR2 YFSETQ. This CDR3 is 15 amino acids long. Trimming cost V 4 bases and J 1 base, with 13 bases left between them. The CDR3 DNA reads TGCGCCAGCAGCCCCATTCGGACGCGCACAGATACGCAGTATTTT. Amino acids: CASSPIRTRTDTQYF.

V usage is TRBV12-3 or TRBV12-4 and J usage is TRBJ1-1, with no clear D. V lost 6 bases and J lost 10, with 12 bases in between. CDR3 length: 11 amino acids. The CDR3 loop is CASSLADSAFF. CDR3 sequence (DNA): TGTGCCAGCAGCTTGGCGGACTCAGCTTTCTTT.

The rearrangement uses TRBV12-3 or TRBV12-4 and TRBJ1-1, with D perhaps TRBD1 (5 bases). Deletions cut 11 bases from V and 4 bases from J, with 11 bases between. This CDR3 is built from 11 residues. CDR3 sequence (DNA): TGTGCCGTATCCGGGGGCACTGAAGCTTTCTTT. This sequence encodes CAVSGGTEAFF.

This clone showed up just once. This CDR3 reads CASTLILDSHEQYF. In nucleotides, the CDR3 is TGTGCCAGCACTCTCATACTGGACAGTCACGAGCAGTACTTC. The V call is TRBV28, the J call TRBJ2-7; D may be TRBD1 (6 bases). CDR3 length: 14 residues. V lost 7 bases and J lost 5, with 18 bases in between. The V gene's germline CDR1 is MDHEN and CDR2 SYDVKM.

The CDR3 nucleotides are TGTGCCAGCAGCGGTAAGGACAGGGGAAGCACAGATACGCAGTATTTT. Its protein product is CASSGKDRGSTDTQYF. The gene calls are TRBV2 and TRBJ2-3; TRBD1 matches at 9 bases. Germline V gives CDR1 SNHLY, CDR2 FYNNEI. The V segment lost 6 bases and the J segment 0 bases; nucleotides outside the gene matches: 7. This CDR3 region has 16 residues.

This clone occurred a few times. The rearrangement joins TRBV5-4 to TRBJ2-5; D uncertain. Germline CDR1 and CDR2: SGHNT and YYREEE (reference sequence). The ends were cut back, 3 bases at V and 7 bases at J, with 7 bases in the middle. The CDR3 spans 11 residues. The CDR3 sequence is CASSSSRTQYF. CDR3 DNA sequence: TGTGCCAGCAGCTCAAGCAGGACCCAGTACTTC. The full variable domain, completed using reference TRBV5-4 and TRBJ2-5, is ETGVTQSPTHLIKTRGQQVTLRCSSQSGHNTVSWYQQALGQGPQFIFQYYREEENGRGNFPPRFSGLQFPNYSSELNVNALELDDSALYLCASSSSRTQYFGPGTRLLVL.

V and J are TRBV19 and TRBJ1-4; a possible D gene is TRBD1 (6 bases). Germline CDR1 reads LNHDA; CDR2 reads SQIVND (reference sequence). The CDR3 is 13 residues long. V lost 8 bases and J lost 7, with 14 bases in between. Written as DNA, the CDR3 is TGTGCCAGTTCGCAGGGGAGAGGTGAAAAACTGTTTTTT. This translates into CASSQGRGEKLFF.

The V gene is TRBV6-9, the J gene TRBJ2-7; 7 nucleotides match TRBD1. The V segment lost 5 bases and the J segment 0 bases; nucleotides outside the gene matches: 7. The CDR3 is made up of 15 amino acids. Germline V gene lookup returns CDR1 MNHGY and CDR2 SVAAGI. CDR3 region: CASSPTGTSSYEQYF. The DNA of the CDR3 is TGTGCCAGCAGTCCGACAGGGACCAGCTCCTACGAGCAGTACTTC.